This TCR beta chain was sequenced for a study of CD4 T cells in relation to SARS-CoV-2 and coronaviruses. Across the whole study: Controls used an HIV-1 Nef peptide pool or no peptide.

The unexposed donors gave CD4+ T cells in about 2010-2019, prior to COVID-19. CD4+ T cells were isolated from the cells after about nine days of culture. As cell numbers allowed, unexposed-donor CD4+ T cells faced SARS-CoV-2 S/N and four cold-coronavirus spikes. Half the medium was replaced with IL-2 medium on days 3 and 7. This table comes from immunoSEQ multiplex PCR, and its TCRdb copy is limited to in-frame clones, with some not included. Of 10,000 to 15,000 clones listed, approximately 69% are singletons. This clone was seen only a few times. The antigen remains unidentified. The CDR3 has 14 residues. Germline CDR1 reads MNHNS; CDR2 reads SASEGT. V shed 0 bases and J shed 2 bases, with 8 bases lying between them.

Sequenced material: CD4+ T cells from PBMCs, cultured in vitro. This clonotype originated in a human donor in good health. The chain couples TRBV6-1 to TRBJ2-7; maybe TRBD1 (5 bases). CDR3 protein: CASSEAGRAYEQYF. The CDR3 nucleotides are TGTGCCAGCAGTGAAGCGGGCAGGGCCTACGAGCAGTACTTC.